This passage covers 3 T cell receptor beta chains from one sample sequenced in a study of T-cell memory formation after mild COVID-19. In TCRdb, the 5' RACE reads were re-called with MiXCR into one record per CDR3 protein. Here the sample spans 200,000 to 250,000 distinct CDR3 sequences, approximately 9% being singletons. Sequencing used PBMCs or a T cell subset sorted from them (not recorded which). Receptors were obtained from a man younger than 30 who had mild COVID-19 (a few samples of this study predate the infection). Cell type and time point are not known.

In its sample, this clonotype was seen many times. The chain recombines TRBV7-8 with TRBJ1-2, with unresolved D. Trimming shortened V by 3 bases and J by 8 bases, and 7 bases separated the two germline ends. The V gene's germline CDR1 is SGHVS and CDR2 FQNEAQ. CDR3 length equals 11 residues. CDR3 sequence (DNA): TGTGCCAGCAGCTTTGGGTCAGGCTACACCTTC. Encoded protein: CASSFGSGYTF.

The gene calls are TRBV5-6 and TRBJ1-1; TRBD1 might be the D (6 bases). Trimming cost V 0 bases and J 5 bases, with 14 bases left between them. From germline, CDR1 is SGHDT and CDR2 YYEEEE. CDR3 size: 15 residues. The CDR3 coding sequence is TGTGCCAGCAGCTTGGATTTGGGGGCAAGGACTGAAGCTTTCTTT. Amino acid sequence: CASSLDLGARTEAFF.

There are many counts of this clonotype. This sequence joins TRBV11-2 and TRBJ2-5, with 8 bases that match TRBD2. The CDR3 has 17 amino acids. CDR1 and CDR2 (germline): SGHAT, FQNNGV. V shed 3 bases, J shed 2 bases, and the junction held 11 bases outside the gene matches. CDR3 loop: CASSLIPSGGSQETQYF. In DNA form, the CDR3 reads TGTGCCAGCAGCTTGATACCCAGCGGGGGTTCACAAGAGACCCAGTACTTC.